This passage covers 14 T cell receptor delta chains from one sample sequenced in a study of gamma-delta chains in newborns, infants, children. TCRdb re-processed the reads using CATT. Of about 8,500 delta-chain clones in the sample, about 3.7% were seen once. The source material was blood. The source is a child who was a newborn, infant or young child, either healthy, febrile or measles-vaccinated (not recorded which).

This clone was seen a handful of times. This sequence joins TRDV2 and TRDJ1; TRDD3 matches 10 bases. The trim removed 3 bases at V and 5 bases at J, leaving 8 bases unmatched. The CDR3 length is 15 residues. CDR1 GEAIGNYY and CDR2 EKD come from the germline V gene. The DNA for the CDR3 is TGTGCCTGTGACGTACTGGGGGATCCTATTGATAAACTCATCTTT. As protein: CACDVLGDPIDKLIF.

This clone was observed a few times. Other nucleotide sequences in the sample specify the same CDR3. The chain is built from TRDV2 and TRDJ1; D might be TRDD3 (6 bases). The V end was cut by 0 bases, the J end by 0 bases, with 19 bases between. The germline V gene has CDR1 GEAIGNYY and CDR2 EKD. CDR3 length equals 18 residues. Here the CDR3 DNA reads TGTGCCTGTGACACCGTACTGGGCCTTAAAGACTACACCGATAAACTCATCTTT. Amino acids: CACDTVLGLKDYTDKLIF.

This clone was found a few times. This clone may be a read error of a much larger clone one base away. CDR3 in DNA: TGTGCCTGTGACACTGGGGGATGCGCAAGCTCCTGGGACACCCGACAGATGTTTTTC. Translated, it gives CACDTGGCASSWDTRQMFF. The V call is TRDV2, the J call TRDJ3, with 8 bases matching TRDD3. The CDR3 is 19 residues long. V shed 1 base, J shed 0 bases, and the junction held 7 bases outside the gene matches. CDR1 is GEAIGNYY and CDR2 is EKD in the germline V gene.

This clone was detected a few times. The V call is TRDV2, the J call TRDJ1, with D possibly matching TRDD3 (6 bases). The V and J ends lost 0 bases and 3 bases respectively, with 16 bases between them. The CDR3 length is 16 residues. The germline V gene has CDR1 GEAIGNYY and CDR2 EKD. The CDR3 DNA reads as TGTGCCTGTGACACCGTGGGTGGGGATTTCGCCGATAAACTCATCTTT. Translating gives CACDTVGGDFADKLIF.

The rearrangement uses TRDV2 and TRDJ3, with D unresolved. Germline V gene lookup returns CDR1 GEAIGNYY and CDR2 EKD. This CDR3 contains 16 residues. V shed 0 bases and J shed 2 bases, with 7 bases lying between them. In nucleotides, the CDR3 is TGTGCCTGTGACACCGTTGGAGCCTGGGACACCCGACAGATGTTTTTC. Translation gives CACDTVGAWDTRQMFF.

This clone was seen a few times. The germline gene is not matched at one end of the junction; a read error may be the cause. The chain uses TRDV2 and TRDJ2, with 7 bases lining up with TRDD3. Germline V gene data show CDR1 as GEAIGNYY and CDR2 as EKD. The CDR3 consists of 14 residues. This chain's CDR3 is CACDRIRGTAQPFF. CDR3 in DNA: TGTGCCTGTGACAGGATACGCGGGACGGCACAACCCTTCTTT.

This clone is labeled medium-sized. The chain recombines TRDV2 with TRDJ3, with 9 bases lining up with TRDD3. The CDR3 has 19 residues. The trim removed 3 bases at V and 1 base at J, leaving 9 bases unmatched. Germline assignment: CDR1 GEAIGNYY and CDR2 EKD. CDR3 nucleotides: TGTGCCTGTGACCTAACCTGGGGGATGACATCCTGGGACACCCGACAGATGTTTTTC. It encodes CACDLTWGMTSWDTRQMFF.

The chain is built from TRDV2 and TRDJ3, with D perhaps TRDD3 (5 bases). Germline CDR1 and CDR2: GEAIGNYY and EKD. The CDR3 runs to 18 residues. The V and J ends lost 3 bases and 0 bases respectively, with 14 bases between them. DNA of the CDR3: TGTGCCTGTGACGCGGGATGGGGACTCTCCTGGGACACCCGACAGATGTTTTTC. This sequence encodes CACDAGWGLSWDTRQMFF.

The chain has TRDV2 and TRDJ3; 10 bases line up with TRDD3. CDR3 length: 19 residues. After removal of 0 bases from V and 4 bases from J, the junction contained 8 bases not matched to a gene. Germline CDR1 GEAIGNYY, CDR2 EKD. CDR3 nucleotides: TGTGCCTGTGACACCGGGGGATACGAACTCCTATGGGACACCCGACAGATGTTTTTC. It yields the protein CACDTGGYELLWDTRQMFF.

This clone was counted between two and nine times. The chain recombines TRDV2 with TRDJ3; D may be TRDD3 (6 bases). Germline assignment: CDR1 GEAIGNYY and CDR2 EKD. The ends were cut back, 5 bases at V and 9 bases at J, with 19 bases in the middle. This CDR3 spans 16 amino acids. CDR3: CACVIPGDSGTRQMFF. CDR3 nucleotides: TGTGCCTGTGTTATACCGGGGGACTCCGGCACCCGACAGATGTTTTTC.

This chain uses TRDV3 with TRDJ2, with 8 bases lining up with TRDD3. This CDR3 comprises 14 residues. Germline V gene data show CDR1 as TVYSNPD and CDR2 as GDNSRS (reference sequence). With V trimmed by 3 bases and J by 2 bases, 5 bases remained unmatched. The CDR3 loop is CAFVLGGLTAQLFF. In DNA, the CDR3 is TGTGCCTTCGTACTGGGGGGATTGACAGCACAACTCTTCTTT.

As for this clone: A far larger clone is just one base off, so this is likely a read error. This chain joins TRDV2 and TRDJ2, with TRDD3 matching over 11 bases. CDR3 length: 16 residues. J lost 0 bases, V lost 3 bases, and 2 bases had no gene match. Germline V CDR1 and CDR2: GEAIGNYY, EKD. In DNA form, the CDR3 reads TGTGCCTGTGACCTACTGGGGGATACTTTGACAGCACAACTCTTCTTT. Its translation: CACDLLGDTLTAQLFF.

This clone was counted a few times. This clone may be a read error of a much larger clone one base away. At the DNA level, this CDR3 is encoded by other sequences in the same sample as well. The chain employs TRDV2 and TRDJ3, with 8 bases aligning to TRDD3. The CDR3 has 18 residues. Trimming cost V 2 bases and J 0 bases; bases outside gene matches: 5. Germline CDR1 GEAIGNYY, CDR2 EKD. DNA of the CDR3: TGTGCCTGTGACATACTGGGGGTGAGCTCCTGGGACACCCGACAGATGTTTTTC. Translating gives CACDILGVSSWDTRQMFF.

This clone was seen a handful of times. A much bigger clone sits one base away, suggesting this may be a read error. The rearrangement joins TRDV2 to TRDJ1, with D hard to call. Germline V gene data show CDR1 as GEAIGNYY and CDR2 as EKD. V lost 2 bases and J lost 0, with 12 bases in between. This CDR3 contains 15 residues. CDR3 sequence: CACDNLSRDTDKLIF. CDR3 coding DNA: TGTGCCTGTGACAACCTTTCGAGGGACACCGATAAACTCATCTTT.